Listed below are T cell receptor beta chains from one sample, sequenced in a study of cytomegalovirus exposure and HLA in healthy donors. Assay used: immunoSEQ multiplex PCR; TCRdb lists only in-frame clones, some missing. The table includes 200,000 to 300,000 clones, about 90% detected once. The sequencing sample was made of PBMCs. These receptors all come from a man aged 18 to 29 in good health and CMV-seropositive. The CDR3 runs from the conserved cysteine through the conserved F or W. Each record gives: CDR3 protein, CDR3 DNA, D gene, clone size, J gene, CDR3 length, V gene. D genes are given only for firm matches. Rows may omit the clone size; those that give it use once, few, many or a size class.

CASSLSSFSYEQYF TGTGCCAGCAGTTTAAGTTCTTTTTCCTACGAGCAGTACTTC NA NA TRBJ2-7 14 TRBV28
CASRDRFYGYTF TGTGCCAGCAGGGACAGATTCTATGGCTACACCTTC NA NA TRBJ1-2 12 TRBV6-5
CASSSYRGRDGTEAFF TGTGCCAGCAGTTCCTACAGGGGCCGGGACGGCACTGAAGCTTTCTTT TRBD1 NA TRBJ1-1 16 TRBV27
CASTEGISPANYGYTF TGTGCCAGCACCGAAGGGATAAGTCCAGCTAACTATGGCTACACCTTC NA NA TRBJ1-2 16 TRBV2
CASRRTGNVYEQYF TGTGCCAGCAGGCGGACAGGGAATGTCTACGAGCAGTACTTC TRBD1 NA TRBJ2-7 14 TRBV6-1
CASTDGPGDTEAFF TGTGCCAGCACCGACGGTCCCGGGGACACTGAAGCTTTCTTT NA NA TRBJ1-1 14 TRBV5-6
CASSLGLAPDNEQFF TGTGCCAGCAGTCTCGGACTAGCGCCGGACAATGAGCAGTTCTTC TRBD2 NA TRBJ2-1 15 TRBV2
CASSLENRGQETQYF TGTGCCAGCAGCTTAGAGAACAGGGGACAAGAGACCCAGTACTTC TRBD1 once TRBJ2-5 15 TRBV11-2
CASSYDRQKETQYF TGTGCCAGCAGTTACGACCGCCAGAAAGAGACCCAGTACTTC NA NA TRBJ2-5 14 TRBV6-6
CASSLPTGSYEQYF TGTGCCAGCAGCTTACCGACAGGGAGCTACGAGCAGTACTTC TRBD1 NA TRBJ2-7 14 TRBV11-2
CASSREERTDTQYF TGTGCCAGCAGCCGGGAGGAGCGCACAGATACGCAGTATTTT NA NA TRBJ2-3 14 TRBV14
CASSTSPSGSTDTQYF TGTGCCAGCAGCACGAGCCCTAGCGGGAGCACAGATACGCAGTATTTT TRBD2 NA TRBJ2-3 16 TRBV5-4
CASSMGGRGDNEQFF TGTGCCAGTAGTATGGGCGGGAGAGGCGACAATGAGCAGTTCTTC TRBD2 few TRBJ2-1 15 TRBV19
CASSPSAGPPNEQYF TGTGCCAGCAGCCCATCAGCCGGCCCCCCGAACGAGCAGTACTTC NA once TRBJ2-7 15 TRBV27
CASSVGGRYLQTGELFF TGTGCCAGCAGCGTAGGTGGGAGGTATCTCCAAACCGGGGAGCTGTTTTTT NA NA TRBJ2-2 17 TRBV9
CASSWTGDAYNEQFF TGTGCCAGCAGCTGGACGGGGGACGCCTACAATGAGCAGTTCTTC NA medium-sized TRBJ2-1 15 TRBV6-5
CSARTSSETQYF TGCAGCGCCCGGACTAGCAGCGAGACCCAGTACTTC TRBD2 NA TRBJ2-5 12 TRBV29-1
CSVETGDSGYTF TGCAGCGTTGAAACTGGGGATAGTGGCTACACCTTC NA NA TRBJ1-2 12 TRBV29-1
CASSEALGGIDQPQHF TGTGCCAGCAGTGAAGCGCTTGGGGGGATAGATCAGCCCCAGCATTTT NA NA TRBJ1-5 16 TRBV6-1
CASSSRQGIDEQYF TGTGCCAGCAGCTCGAGACAGGGAATCGACGAGCAGTACTTC TRBD1 NA TRBJ2-7 14 TRBV13
CASSLVGDSTDTQYF TGCGCCAGCAGCTTGGTTGGGGACAGCACAGATACGCAGTATTTT NA once TRBJ2-3 15 TRBV5-1
CASSFVAGELFF TGCGCCAGCAGCTTTGTGGCCGGGGAGCTGTTTTTT NA NA TRBJ2-2 12 TRBV5-1
CAWSVFSNQPQHF TGTGCCTGGAGTGTCTTTAGCAATCAGCCCCAGCATTTT NA once TRBJ1-5 13 TRBV30
CASRLAGDLSGNTIYF TGTGCCAGTAGGTTGGCGGGAGATCTCTCTGGAAACACCATATATTTT NA NA TRBJ1-3 16 TRBV19
CASSGLAGTYEQYF TGCGCCAGCTCTGGACTAGCGGGAACGTACGAGCAGTACTTC TRBD2 NA TRBJ2-7 14 TRBV5-1
CASRYYNEQFF TGTGCCAGCAGATACTACAATGAGCAGTTCTTC NA once TRBJ2-1 11 TRBV2
CASSGRGTTNSYEQYF TGTGCCAGCAGCGGAAGGGGGACAACTAACTCCTACGAGCAGTACTTC NA NA TRBJ2-7 16 TRBV7-9
CASSFGTALTDTQYF TGCGCCAGCAGCTTTGGGACCGCGTTAACAGATACGCAGTATTTT NA NA TRBJ2-3 15 TRBV5-1
CASSHLDQPQHF TGTGCCAGCAGTCACCTAGATCAGCCCCAGCATTTT NA NA TRBJ1-5 12 TRBV7-2
CASSPRQGSTGELFF TGTGCCAGCTCACCAAGACAGGGAAGCACCGGGGAGCTGTTTTTT TRBD1 NA TRBJ2-2 15 TRBV18
CSVAGQGYGYTF TGCAGCGTTGCGGGACAGGGCTATGGCTACACCTTC TRBD1 NA TRBJ1-2 12 TRBV29-1
CASLVGSGTSTDTQYF TGCGCCAGCTTGGTGGGTAGCGGCACTAGCACAGATACGCAGTATTTT NA NA TRBJ2-3 16 TRBV5-1
CASSTRGEQFF TGTGCCAGCAGCACGCGGGGTGAGCAGTTCTTC NA NA TRBJ2-1 11 TRBV5-6
CASSLTADNEQFF TGTGCCAGCAGTCTCACCGCGGACAATGAGCAGTTCTTC NA NA TRBJ2-1 13 TRBV7-2
CASSLDGTGSVPEKLFF TGCGCCAGCAGCTTGGATGGGACAGGGTCGGTTCCGGAAAAACTGTTTTTT TRBD1 NA TRBJ1-4 17 TRBV5-1
CASSLFGEGYTF TGTGCCAGCAGCTTATTCGGGGAGGGCTACACCTTC NA NA TRBJ1-2 12 TRBV7-9
CASSLYSADYNEQFF TGTGCCAGCAGTCTATACAGCGCGGACTACAATGAGCAGTTCTTC NA NA TRBJ2-1 15 TRBV6-5
CASSIAESNQPQHF TGTGCCAGTAGTATTGCTGAGAGCAATCAGCCCCAGCATTTT NA NA TRBJ1-5 14 TRBV19
CASSPSGSYEQYF TGCGCCAGCAGCCCATCTGGCTCCTACGAGCAGTACTTC NA NA TRBJ2-7 13 TRBV4-1
CASIRISGNTIYF TGTGCCAGCATCAGAATCTCTGGAAACACCATATATTTT NA NA TRBJ1-3 13 TRBV28
CSVEDRGQHTDTQYF TGCAGCGTTGAAGATCGTGGACAGCACACAGATACGCAGTATTTT NA NA TRBJ2-3 15 TRBV29-1
CARISKGNPFF TGTGCCAGAATTTCCAAGGGAAATCCTTTCTTT NA NA TRBJ1-1 11 TRBV6-5
CASSRDPSNYEQYF TGCGCCAGCAGTCGGGACCCTTCAAACTACGAGCAGTACTTC NA NA TRBJ2-7 14 TRBV4-3
CSVATLGGHSTDTQYF TGCAGCGTTGCGACGCTAGGGGGACACAGCACAGATACGCAGTATTTT NA NA TRBJ2-3 16 TRBV29-1
CASSLGDRAADTQYF TGCGCCAGCAGCTTGGGGGACAGGGCCGCAGATACGCAGTATTTT TRBD1 NA TRBJ2-3 15 TRBV5-1
CASSEGRRGYGYTF TGTGCCAGCAGCGAAGGACGACGTGGCTATGGCTACACCTTC NA NA TRBJ1-2 14 TRBV27
CASSPNRAGNNQPQHF TGTGCCAGCTCACCAAATCGTGCAGGGAACAATCAGCCCCAGCATTTT NA NA TRBJ1-5 16 TRBV18
CASSLRGEGTEAFF TGTGCCAGCAGTTTGAGGGGTGAGGGCACTGAAGCTTTCTTT NA NA TRBJ1-1 14 TRBV6-6